The 16 T cell receptor beta chains in this list originate from one sample, sequenced in a study of vaccination effects on CD4 cells after COVID-19. No antigen has been assigned to these receptors. Antigen-specific CD4+ T cells were expanded with viral peptide pools in the ViraFEST assay before sequencing. Culture lasted roughly eleven days before CD4+ T cell isolation. None of the vaccinated had previously contracted SARS-CoV-2, and their nucleocapsid antibodies tested negative. Only in-frame clones appear in the TCRdb table, and some are missing; sequencing was by immunoSEQ multiplex PCR. The repertoire consists of 27,000 or so clones, with 65% to 75% occurring once and the leading ten covering about 10%. The specimen comprised CD4+ T cells from PBMCs cultured with SARS-CoV-2 spike peptides, sampled before COVID-19 vaccination. These receptors all come from a human donor who received a COVID-19 vaccine.

This rearrangement joins TRBV15 to TRBJ2-7; unclear D gene. The CDR3 sequence is 15 residues long. The V end was cut by 0 bases, the J end by 2 bases, with 11 bases between. CDR1 is LNHNV and CDR2 is YYDKDF in the germline V gene (reference sequence). CDR3 sequence (DNA): TGTGCCACCAGCAGAGACAACGGCGGCACCTACGAGCAGTACTTC. Its translation is CATSRDNGGTYEQYF.

The chain has TRBV2 and TRBJ2-1, with 8 bases lining up with TRBD1. The CDR3 is 16 residues long. V shed 0 bases and J 6 bases; nucleotides not matched to a gene: 7. Germline CDR1 is SNHLY and CDR2 is FYNNEI. CDR3 region: CASSEAVGQGSNEQFF. CDR3 sequence (DNA): TGTGCCAGCAGTGAAGCTGTCGGACAGGGATCCAATGAGCAGTTCTTC. Together with reference TRBV2 and TRBJ2-1, the CDR3 gives the full variable domain: EPEVTQTPSHQVTQMGQEVILRCVPISNHLYFYWYRQILGQKVEFLVSFYNNEISEKSEIFDDQFSVERPDGSNFTLKIRSTKLEDSAMYFCASSEAVGQGSNEQFFGPGTRLTVL.

For this clone: The sample carries other DNA sequences with the same CDR3. The genes are TRBV7-2 and TRBJ2-2, with 7 bases matching TRBD2. Germline CDR1 SGHTA, CDR2 FQGNSA. The length of the CDR3 is 15 residues. V shed 0 bases, J shed 3 bases, and the junction held 1 base outside the gene matches. The chain's CDR3 is CASSLAGGDTGELFF. CDR3 DNA: TGTGCCAGCAGCTTAGCGGGAGGGGACACCGGGGAGCTGTTTTTT.

The chain combines TRBV28 with TRBJ2-3; 7 bases line up with TRBD1. Trimming at V came to 5 bases and at J to 4 bases, leaving 3 bases not matched to a gene. The CDR3 loop spans 13 amino acids. The V gene's germline CDR1 is MDHEN and CDR2 SYDVKM. The CDR3 protein is CASSTTGPDTQYF. CDR3 DNA sequence: TGTGCCAGCAGTACGACAGGGCCAGATACGCAGTATTTT.

The chain joins TRBV3-1 (or the pseudogene TRBV3-2) to TRBJ1-1; a weak D match, TRBD1 (6 bases). Trimming left V 4 bases short and J 5 bases short, with 11 bases between. CDR1 is LGHDT and CDR2 is YNNKEL in the germline V gene (reference sequence). The CDR3 length is 13 residues. The CDR3 DNA follows: TGTGCCAGCAGCCTTGGGGGGCGAACTGAAGCTTTCTTT. Its translation: CASSLGGRTEAFF.

The rearrangement uses TRBV5-1 and TRBJ2-6; either TRBD1 or TRBD2 may supply D (5 bases each). The germline V gene has CDR1 SGHRS and CDR2 YFSETQ. This CDR3 is built from 16 residues. Trimming removed 4 bases from V and 2 bases from J, with 13 bases in between. CDR3 loop: CASSRDQGPGANVLTF. CDR3 nucleotide sequence: TGCGCCAGCAGCCGGGACCAGGGCCCTGGGGCCAACGTCCTGACTTTC.

The genes are TRBV19 and TRBJ1-4, with 10 bases that match TRBD1. The CDR3 totals 15 residues. Germline V CDR1 and CDR2: LNHDA, SQIVND (reference sequence). Trimming at V came to 4 bases and at J to 5 bases, leaving 4 bases not matched to a gene. In nucleotides, the CDR3 is TGTGCCAGTAGTAATCGGGGACAGGGGAATGAAAAACTGTTTTTT. This sequence encodes CASSNRGQGNEKLFF.

This clone was recorded a few times. The chain recombines TRBV12-3 or TRBV12-4 with TRBJ1-2, with no clear D. Trimming removed 6 bases from V and 4 bases from J, with 12 bases in between. The CDR3 extends over 13 amino acids. CDR3 in DNA: TGTGCCAGCAGGGATACATCTCCCTATGGCTACACCTTC. Protein: CASRDTSPYGYTF.

CDR3 amino acids: CAISPGGASAGANVLTF. The CDR3 bases are TGTGCCATCAGTCCGGGGGGCGCGTCTGCTGGGGCCAACGTCCTGACTTTC. The chain recombines TRBV10-3 with TRBJ2-6; possible D gene TRBD2, 7 bases. Germline loops: CDR1 ENHRY, CDR2 SYGVKD. This CDR3 has 17 amino acids. The germline V and J ends were trimmed by 5 bases and 2 bases, with 16 bases remaining between them.

V usage is TRBV18 and J usage is TRBJ1-4; D unclear. V lost 1 base to trimming and J lost 7 bases, with 10 bases between them. The CDR3 totals 14 residues. Germline V gene lookup returns CDR1 KGHSH and CDR2 LQKENI. As DNA, the CDR3 is TGTGCCAGCTCACCACGAGGGAGCGGTGAAAAACTGTTTTTT. It specifies CASSPRGSGEKLFF.

The chain recombines TRBV19 with TRBJ1-3; D is undetermined. V was pared by 3 bases and J by 4 bases, with 13 bases between. The CDR3 has 15 residues. CDR1 is LNHDA, CDR2 SQIVND, per germline (reference sequence). CDR3 sequence: CASSMTTFSGNTIYF. The CDR3 DNA sequence: TGTGCCAGTAGTATGACGACATTTTCAGGAAACACCATATATTTT. The full variable domain, in which reference TRBV19 and TRBJ1-3 provide the parts outside the CDR3, is DGGITQSPKYLFRKEGQNVTLSCEQNLNHDAMYWYRQDPGQGLRLIYYSQIVNDFQKGDIAEGYSVSREKKESFPLTVTSAQKNPTAFYLCASSMTTFSGNTIYFGEGSWLTVV.

This chain joins TRBV6-6 and TRBJ1-6, with D perhaps matching TRBD1 (6 bases). The germline gives CDR1 MNHNY, CDR2 SVGAGI (reference sequence). The CDR3 length is 15 residues. V shed 8 bases and J shed 9 bases, with 20 bases lying between them. CDR3 protein: CASLKEWGAGSPLHF. CDR3 bases: TGTGCCAGCCTAAAAGAATGGGGGGCTGGTTCACCCCTCCACTTT.

This chain uses TRBV18 with TRBJ1-1; D may be TRBD1 (6 bases). V was trimmed by 3 bases and J by 3 bases, leaving 32 bases between them. The CDR3 has 21 residues. Germline-derived CDR1 and CDR2 are KGHSH and LQKENI. CDR3 sequence: CASSPISRFPDRRTRDTEAFF. The CDR3 DNA reads TGTGCCAGCTCACCCATTAGTCGGTTCCCCGACAGGAGGACCCGGGACACTGAAGCTTTCTTT.

This rearrangement joins TRBV5-1 to TRBJ2-3; 13 bases map to TRBD2. From germline, CDR1 is SGHRS and CDR2 YFSETQ. This CDR3 contains 23 residues. V was pared by 0 bases and J by 0 bases, with 19 bases of the junction left unmatched. The CDR3 DNA reads as TGCGCCAGCAGCTTGGCCGCAGGGATTAAAGGGACTAGCGGGAACCCTAGCACAGATACGCAGTATTTT. It encodes CASSLAAGIKGTSGNPSTDTQYF.

The rearrangement links TRBV6-1 to TRBJ1-1, with a possible D match to TRBD1 (6 bases). Trimming took off 2 bases at V and 8 bases at J, with 15 bases between the two ends. The CDR3 sequence is 14 residues long. Per the germline V gene, CDR1 is MNHNS and CDR2 is SASEGT. CDR3 nucleotide sequence: TGTGCCAGCAGTGAAAGTATCGGGGGGGGCGAAGCTTTCTTT. Encoded protein: CASSESIGGGEAFF.

The chain recombines TRBV5-1 with TRBJ1-4, with no clear D. The germline V and J ends were trimmed by 4 bases and 7 bases, with 14 bases remaining between them. The CDR3 length is 14 residues. The germline V gene encodes CDR1 SGHRS and CDR2 YFSETQ. CDR3 nucleotides: TGCGCCAGCAGCCAAACCCCGGGGAGTGAAAAACTGTTTTTT. Translation gives CASSQTPGSEKLFF.